This T cell receptor beta chain stems from a study of T cell repertoires in cytomegalovirus infection. For the study at large: Used in the study were CMV epitopes, some recently identified and HLA-C-restricted, others well-studied and HLA-B-restricted.

Study-wide points: HLA-C-restricted CMV-specific TCR beta clonotypes prevailed in the ex vivo response.

TCRdb recomputed calls from the reads with MiXCR, one row per CDR3 protein. The sample holds 300,000 to 400,000 distinct CDR3 sequences, about 25% seen once. CDR3 length equals 13 residues. The J segment lost 13 bases and the V segment lost 0 bases, leaving 8 bases of the junction unmatched. Germline CDR1 MNHNY, CDR2 SVGAGI (reference sequence). Note on this clonotype: Its target is unknown.

The chain recombines TRBV6-6 with TRBJ1-2; 7 bases agree with TRBD1. This TCR was sampled from a human donor in good health (CMV status not recorded). Some clones in this sample may be carry-over from other donors' samples. This sample comprised cultured PBMCs, obtained from culture after CMV antigen stimulation. This CDR3 is CASSYSTGWGPTF. The DNA of the CDR3 is TGTGCCAGCAGTTACTCGACAGGGTGGGGACCCACCTTC.